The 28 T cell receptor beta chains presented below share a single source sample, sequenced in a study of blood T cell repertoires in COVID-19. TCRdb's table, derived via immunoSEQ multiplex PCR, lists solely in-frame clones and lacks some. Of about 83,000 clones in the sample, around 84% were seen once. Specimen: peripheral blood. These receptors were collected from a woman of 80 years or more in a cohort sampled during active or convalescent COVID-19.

CDR3 DNA: TGCGCCAGCCGCCCAGACACATCGAACACTGAAGCTTTCTTT. This gives the protein CASRPDTSNTEAFF. V is TRBV5-1 and J is TRBJ1-1; D is unclear. Trimming shortened V by 7 bases and J by 1 base, and 14 bases separated the two germline ends. Germline V CDR1 and CDR2: SGHRS, YFSETQ. The CDR3 has 14 residues. Using reference TRBV5-1 and TRBJ1-1 for the parts outside the CDR3, the full variable domain is KAGVTQTPRYLIKTRGQQVTLSCSPISGHRSVSWYQQTPGQGLQFLFEYFSETQRNKGNFPGRFSGRQFSNSRSEMNVSTLELGDSALYLCASRPDTSNTEAFFGQGTRLTVV.

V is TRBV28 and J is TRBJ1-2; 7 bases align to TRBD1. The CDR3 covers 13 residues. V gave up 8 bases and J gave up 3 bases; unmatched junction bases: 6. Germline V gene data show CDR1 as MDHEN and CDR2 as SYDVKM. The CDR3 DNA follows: TGTGCCAGCCGAGTAGGGACAGACTATGGCTACACCTTC. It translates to CASRVGTDYGYTF.

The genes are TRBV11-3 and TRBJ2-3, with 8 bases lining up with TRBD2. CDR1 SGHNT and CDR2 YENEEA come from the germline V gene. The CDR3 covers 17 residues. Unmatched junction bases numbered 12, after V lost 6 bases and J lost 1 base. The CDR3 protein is CASSQRAAGVGTDTQYF. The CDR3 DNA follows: TGTGCCAGCAGTCAGAGGGCAGCGGGAGTGGGCACAGATACGCAGTATTTT.

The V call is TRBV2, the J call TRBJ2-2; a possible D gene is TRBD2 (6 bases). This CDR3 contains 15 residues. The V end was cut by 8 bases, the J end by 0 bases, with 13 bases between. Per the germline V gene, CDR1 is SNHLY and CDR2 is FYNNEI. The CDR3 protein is CASVAGPANTGELFF. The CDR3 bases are TGTGCCAGCGTGGCGGGGCCAGCGAACACCGGGGAGCTGTTTTTT. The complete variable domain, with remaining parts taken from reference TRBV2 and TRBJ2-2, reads EPEVTQTPSHQVTQMGQEVILRCVPISNHLYFYWYRQILGQKVEFLVSFYNNEISEKSEIFDDQFSVERPDGSNFTLKIRSTKLEDSAMYFCASVAGPANTGELFFGEGSRLTVL.

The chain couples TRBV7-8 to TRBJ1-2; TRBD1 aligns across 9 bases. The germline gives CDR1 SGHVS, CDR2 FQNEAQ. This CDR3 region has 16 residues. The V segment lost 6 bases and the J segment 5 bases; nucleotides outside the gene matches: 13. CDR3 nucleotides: TGTGCCAGCAGACTCGGACAGGGGCCTTCTTGGTATGGCTACACCTTC. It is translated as CASRLGQGPSWYGYTF.

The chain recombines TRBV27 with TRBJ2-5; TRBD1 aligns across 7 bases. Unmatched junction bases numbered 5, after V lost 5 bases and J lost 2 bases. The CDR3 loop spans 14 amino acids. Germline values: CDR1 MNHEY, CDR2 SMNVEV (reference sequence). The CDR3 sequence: CASSIRQGQETQYF. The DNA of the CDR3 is TGTGCCAGCAGTATCCGACAGGGACAAGAGACCCAGTACTTC.

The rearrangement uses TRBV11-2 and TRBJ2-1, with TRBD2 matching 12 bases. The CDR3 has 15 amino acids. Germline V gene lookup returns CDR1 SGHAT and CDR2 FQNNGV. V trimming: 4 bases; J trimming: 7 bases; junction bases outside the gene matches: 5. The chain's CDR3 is CASSWRLAGVNEQFF. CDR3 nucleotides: TGTGCCAGCAGCTGGCGACTAGCGGGAGTTAATGAGCAGTTCTTC.

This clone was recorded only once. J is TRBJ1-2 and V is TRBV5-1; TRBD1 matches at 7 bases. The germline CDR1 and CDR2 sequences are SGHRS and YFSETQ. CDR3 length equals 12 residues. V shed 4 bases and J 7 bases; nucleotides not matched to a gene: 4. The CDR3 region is CASSADRFGYTF. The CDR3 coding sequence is TGCGCCAGCAGCGCGGACAGGTTTGGCTACACCTTC.

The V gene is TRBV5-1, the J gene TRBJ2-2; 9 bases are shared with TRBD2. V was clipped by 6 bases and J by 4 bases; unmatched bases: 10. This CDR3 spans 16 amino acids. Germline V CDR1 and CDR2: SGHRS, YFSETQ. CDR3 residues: CASKASGIPGTGELFF. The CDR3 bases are TGCGCCAGCAAGGCTAGCGGGATCCCGGGCACCGGGGAGCTGTTTTTT.

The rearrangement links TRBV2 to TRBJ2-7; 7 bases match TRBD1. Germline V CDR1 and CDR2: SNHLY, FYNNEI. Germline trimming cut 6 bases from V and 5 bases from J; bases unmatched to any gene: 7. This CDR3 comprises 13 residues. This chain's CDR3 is CASSPDRAHEQYF. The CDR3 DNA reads TGTGCCAGCAGCCCTGACAGGGCCCACGAGCAGTACTTC. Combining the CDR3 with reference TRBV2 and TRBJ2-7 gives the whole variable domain EPEVTQTPSHQVTQMGQEVILRCVPISNHLYFYWYRQILGQKVEFLVSFYNNEISEKSEIFDDQFSVERPDGSNFTLKIRSTKLEDSAMYFCASSPDRAHEQYFGPGTRLTVT.

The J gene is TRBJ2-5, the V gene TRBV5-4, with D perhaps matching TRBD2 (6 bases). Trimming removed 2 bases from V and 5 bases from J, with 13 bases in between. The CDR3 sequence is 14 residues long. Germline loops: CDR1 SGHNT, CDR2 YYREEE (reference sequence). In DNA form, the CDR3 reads TGTGCCAGCAGCTTCTCGGGAGTGGGGGAGACCCAGTACTTC. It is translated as CASSFSGVGETQYF.

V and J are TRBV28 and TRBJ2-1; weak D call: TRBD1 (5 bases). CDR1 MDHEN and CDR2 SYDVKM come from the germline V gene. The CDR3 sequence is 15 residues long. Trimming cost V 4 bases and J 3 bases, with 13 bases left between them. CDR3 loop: CASSSAGNIYNEQFF. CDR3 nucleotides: TGTGCCAGCAGTTCCGCAGGGAACATCTACAATGAGCAGTTCTTC.

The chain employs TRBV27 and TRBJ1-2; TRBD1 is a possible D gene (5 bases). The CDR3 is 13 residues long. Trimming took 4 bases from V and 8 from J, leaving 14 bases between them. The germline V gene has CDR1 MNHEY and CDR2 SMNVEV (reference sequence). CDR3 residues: CASSSTRGGGYTF. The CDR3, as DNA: TGTGCCAGCAGTTCCACAAGGGGTGGGGGCTACACCTTC.

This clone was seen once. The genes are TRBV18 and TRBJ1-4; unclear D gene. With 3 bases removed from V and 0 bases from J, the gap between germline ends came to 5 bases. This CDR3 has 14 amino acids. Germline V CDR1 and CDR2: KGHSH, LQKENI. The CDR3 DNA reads TGTGCCAGCTCACCGTCGGCAACTAATGAAAAACTGTTTTTT. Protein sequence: CASSPSATNEKLFF.

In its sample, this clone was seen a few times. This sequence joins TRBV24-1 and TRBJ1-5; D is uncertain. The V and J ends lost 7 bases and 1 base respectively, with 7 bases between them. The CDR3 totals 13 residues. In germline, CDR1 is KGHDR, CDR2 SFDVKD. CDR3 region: CATRERSNQPQHF. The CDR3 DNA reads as TGTGCCACCAGGGAGAGAAGCAATCAGCCCCAGCATTTT.

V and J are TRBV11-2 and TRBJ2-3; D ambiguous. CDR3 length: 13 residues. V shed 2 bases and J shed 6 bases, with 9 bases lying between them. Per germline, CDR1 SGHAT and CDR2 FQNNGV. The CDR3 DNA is TGTGCCAGCAGCTTACTAGAACGGGATACGCAGTATTTT. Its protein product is CASSLLERDTQYF. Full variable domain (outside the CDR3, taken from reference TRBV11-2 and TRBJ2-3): EAGVAQSPRYKIIEKRQSVAFWCNPISGHATLYWYQQILGQGPKLLIQFQNNGVVDDSQLPKDRFSAERLKGVDSTLKIQPAKLEDSAVYLCASSLLERDTQYFGPGTRLTVL.

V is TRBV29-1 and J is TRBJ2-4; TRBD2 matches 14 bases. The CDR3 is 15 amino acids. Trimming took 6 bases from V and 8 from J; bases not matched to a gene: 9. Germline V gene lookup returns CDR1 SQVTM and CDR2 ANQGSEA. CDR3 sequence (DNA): TGCAGCGTCATCGGACTAGCGGGAGGACTAGACATTCAGTACTTC. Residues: CSVIGLAGGLDIQYF.

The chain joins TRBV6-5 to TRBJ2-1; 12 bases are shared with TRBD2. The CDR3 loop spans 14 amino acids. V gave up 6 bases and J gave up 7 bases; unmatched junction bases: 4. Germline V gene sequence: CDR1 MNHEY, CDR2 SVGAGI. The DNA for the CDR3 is TGTGCCAGCAGCCCGACTAGCGGGGGAAATGAGCAGTTCTTC. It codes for CASSPTSGGNEQFF.

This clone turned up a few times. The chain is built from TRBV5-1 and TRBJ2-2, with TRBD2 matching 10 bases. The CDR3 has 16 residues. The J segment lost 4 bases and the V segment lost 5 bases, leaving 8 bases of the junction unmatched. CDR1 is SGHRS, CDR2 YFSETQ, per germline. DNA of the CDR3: TGCGCCAGCAGGCAATTAGCGGGAGGACTCACCGGGGAGCTGTTTTTT. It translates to CASRQLAGGLTGELFF.

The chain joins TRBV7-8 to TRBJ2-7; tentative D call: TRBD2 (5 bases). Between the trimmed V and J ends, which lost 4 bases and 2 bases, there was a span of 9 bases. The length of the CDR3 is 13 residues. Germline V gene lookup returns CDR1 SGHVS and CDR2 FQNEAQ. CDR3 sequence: CASSSGITYEQYV. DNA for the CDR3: TGTGCCAGCAGCTCCGGGATCACCTACGAGCAGTACGTC.

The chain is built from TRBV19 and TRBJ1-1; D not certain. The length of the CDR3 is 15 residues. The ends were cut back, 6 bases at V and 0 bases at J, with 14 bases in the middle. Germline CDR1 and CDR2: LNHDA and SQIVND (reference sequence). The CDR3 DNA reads TGTGCCAGTAGGGCAGCGGGTCAGTTGAACACTGAAGCTTTCTTT. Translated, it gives CASRAAGQLNTEAFF.

The CDR3 sequence is CASSPGTEFTDTQYF. As DNA, the CDR3 is TGCGCCAGCAGCCCGGGGACAGAGTTCACAGATACGCAGTATTTT. The V call is TRBV4-1, the J call TRBJ2-3; 7 nucleotides match TRBD1. CDR3 length equals 15 residues. V dropped 4 bases and J dropped 2; count of bases not matched to a gene: 6. From germline, CDR1 is MGHRA and CDR2 YSYEKL.

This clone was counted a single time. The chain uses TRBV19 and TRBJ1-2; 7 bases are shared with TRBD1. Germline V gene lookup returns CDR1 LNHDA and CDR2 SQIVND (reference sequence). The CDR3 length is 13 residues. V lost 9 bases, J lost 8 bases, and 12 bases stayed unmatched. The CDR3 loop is CASPGQVVHGYTF. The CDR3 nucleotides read TGTGCCAGCCCCGGACAGGTTGTCCACGGCTACACCTTC.

This CDR3 reads CASSVDPSGSLYTGELFF. DNA of the CDR3: TGTGCCAGCAGCGTAGACCCTAGCGGGAGTTTGTACACCGGGGAGCTGTTTTTT. The chain uses TRBV9 and TRBJ2-2; 10 bases are shared with TRBD2. The CDR3 sequence is 18 residues long. V was clipped by 0 bases and J by 3 bases; unmatched bases: 8. Germline CDR1 and CDR2: SGDLS and YYNGEE.

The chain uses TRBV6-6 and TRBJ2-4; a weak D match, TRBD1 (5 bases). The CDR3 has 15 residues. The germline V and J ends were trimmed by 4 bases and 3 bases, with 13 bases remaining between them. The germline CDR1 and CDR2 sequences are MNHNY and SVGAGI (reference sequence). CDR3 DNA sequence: TGTGCCAGCAGTTCCCCCCATCAGGGCAAAAACATTCAGTACTTC. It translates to CASSSPHQGKNIQYF.

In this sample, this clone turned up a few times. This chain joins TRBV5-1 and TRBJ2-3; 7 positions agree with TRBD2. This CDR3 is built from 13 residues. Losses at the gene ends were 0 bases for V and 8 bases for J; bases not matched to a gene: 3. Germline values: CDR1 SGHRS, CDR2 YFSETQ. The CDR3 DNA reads TGCGCCAGCAGCTTGGCCGGGAGGAGTACGCAGTATTTT. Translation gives CASSLAGRSTQYF.

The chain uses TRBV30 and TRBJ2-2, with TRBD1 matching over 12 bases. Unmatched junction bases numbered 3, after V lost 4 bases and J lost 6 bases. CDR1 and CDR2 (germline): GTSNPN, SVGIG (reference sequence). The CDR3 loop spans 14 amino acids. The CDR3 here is CAWKGTGGPGELFF. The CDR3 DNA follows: TGTGCCTGGAAAGGGACAGGGGGCCCCGGGGAGCTGTTTTTT.

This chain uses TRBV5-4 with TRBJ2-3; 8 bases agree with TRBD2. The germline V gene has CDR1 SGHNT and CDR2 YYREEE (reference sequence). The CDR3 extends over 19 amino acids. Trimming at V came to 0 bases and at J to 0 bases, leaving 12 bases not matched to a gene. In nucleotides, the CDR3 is TGTGCCAGCAGCTTGGCGCGGGCGGGAGGCCAAACTAGCACAGATACGCAGTATTTT. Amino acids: CASSLARAGGQTSTDTQYF.